The following is a T cell receptor beta chain sequence with its context. This sample is drawn from a study of blood T cell repertoires in COVID-19. About the study: The United States, Italy and Spain provided the acute and convalescent COVID-19 samples. Sources were T cells, B-cell-depleted T cells, or PBMCs; the material itself was cDNA or gDNA.

Per the original methods: Estimated nucleated cell counts came from reference gene primer amplification. Data came from immunoSEQ multiplex PCR; TCRdb stores just in-frame clones and leaves some out. D and trimming were read from the DNA, whereas the V and J calls and clone size are those reported in that table. There are fewer than 140,000 clones in the sample; about two thirds occur only once, and about 0.85% lies in the top ten. Germline CDR1 is SGHTA and CDR2 is FQGNSA. The J segment lost 12 bases and the V segment lost 0 bases, leaving 2 bases of the junction unmatched. CDR3 size: 13 residues. The chain couples TRBV7-2 to TRBJ2-4, with 10 bases lining up with TRBD1. The sequencing input was peripheral blood. The source is a human donor with acute or convalescent COVID-19. The donor label of this sample is uncertain. Here the CDR3 reads CASSLAGTGDQYF. The CDR3 DNA follows: TGTGCCAGCAGCTTAGCCGGGACAGGGGATCAGTACTTC.